This TCR beta chain was identified during a study of CD8+CD57+ T cells in acquired aplastic anemia. From germline, CDR1 is SGHRS and CDR2 YFSETQ. V lost 5 bases and J 5 bases, leaving 17 bases between the germline ends. This CDR3 has 14 amino acids. Investigators profiled TCR beta VDJ and CDR3 from genomic DNA template. TCRdb itself ran the reads through MiXCR, one entry per CDR3 protein. The data contain some 410,000 distinct CDR3 sequences, about two thirds of them singletons. The rearrangement links TRBV5-1 to TRBJ2-7; a weak D match, TRBD1 (6 bases). The sequenced sample consisted of sorted CD4+, CD8+, or CD8+CD57+ T cells (not recorded which) from PBMCs. This clonotype originated in a human donor in good health, serving as a control. The CDR3 nucleotides read TGCGCCAGCAGACTTGGGTTCCGGACAGACGAGCAGTACTTC. Protein: CASRLGFRTDEQYF.